The source of this T cell receptor beta chain is a study of STAT5B mutations in CD4+ large granular lymphocyte leukemia. Overall study context: The CDR3 'QG' motif was associated with a particular HLA allele among healthy donors.

CDR3 length: 11 residues. The ends were cut back, 5 bases at V and 11 bases at J, with 10 bases in the middle. Germline values: CDR1 SEHNR, CDR2 FQNEAQ (reference sequence). A remark on this clone: No antigen is known for it.

Overall study results and limits: Compared with healthy controls (2/35), patient top clones favored TRBV06 (8/27). CD4-sorted patient repertoires seemed more clonal than healthy CD4+ repertoires.

In the authors' methods: The detection floor for productive clonotype frequency was 2.59 x 10-5. Assay used: immunoSEQ multiplex PCR; TCRdb lists only in-frame clones, some missing. V and J calls and clone size are given by that table; D and trimming were obtained from the DNA. The data show tens of thousands of clones, approximately 84% seen once. This clonotype originated in a human donor in good health. Sequencing used CD4+ T cells from blood buffy coats. J is TRBJ2-1 and V is TRBV7-9; no definite D call. CDR3 loop: CASSPVYKQFF. The CDR3 coding sequence is TGTGCCAGCAGCCCCGTTTATAAGCAGTTCTTC.